This TCR beta chain was identified in a study of radiotherapy plus CTLA-4 blockade in lung cancer. Repertoires were generated with immunoSEQ multiplex PCR, while TCRdb's copy carries only in-frame clones and drops some. This repertoire shows approximately 95,000 clones, 80% to 85% found once; its top ten account for under 4%. Trimming cost V 10 bases and J 8 bases; bases outside gene matches: 10. This CDR3 spans 12 amino acids. Germline V gives CDR1 MDHEN, CDR2 SYDVKM. The source was peripheral blood, collected from a patient treated with radiotherapy plus ipilimumab. The origin of this receptor is a human donor with non-small cell lung cancer who had a partial response to radiotherapy plus ipilimumab. The genes are TRBV28 and TRBJ1-2; 7 bases line up with TRBD1. CDR3 sequence reads: CATHRGRGGYTF. For the CDR3, the DNA is TGTGCCACACACAGGGGAAGAGGAGGCTACACCTTC.